This T cell receptor (beta chain) was observed in a study of T cell changes during pregnancy in multiple sclerosis. Data came from immunoSEQ multiplex PCR; TCRdb stores just in-frame clones and leaves some out. The sample lists approximately 82,000 clones, approximately 90% occurring once. The CDR3 length is 12 residues. CDR1 SNHLY and CDR2 FYNNEI come from the germline V gene. The ends were cut back, 6 bases at V and 6 bases at J, with 12 bases in the middle. The source is a female donor with multiple sclerosis, enrolled in a pregnancy study. The rearrangement uses TRBV2 and TRBJ2-7, with D tentatively TRBD2 (6 bases). The material was CD4+ T cells from peripheral blood mononuclear cells, obtained in the second trimester of pregnancy. The CDR3 DNA follows: TGTGCCAGCAGACGAGGCGGGATCGAGCAGTACTTC. It yields the protein CASRRGGIEQYF.